Each of the 30 T cell receptor beta chains below was sequenced from the same sample in a study of cytomegalovirus exposure and HLA in healthy donors. In the PCR, 60 Vbeta and 13 Jbeta primers were used. Here immunoSEQ multiplex PCR was the method, and the copy in TCRdb shows in-frame clones only, minus some. The sample consists of around 67,000 clones, around 78% of them appearing once. The sample was PBMCs. Receptors originate from a man aged 18 to 30 in good health and CMV-seropositive.

This clone appeared once. The rearrangement uses TRBV29-1 and TRBJ1-5; 10 bases agree with TRBD1. The V gene end was trimmed by 4 bases and the J gene end by 5 bases; junction bases not matched to a gene: 2. Germline V CDR1 and CDR2: SQVTM, ANQGSEA. This CDR3 is built from 13 residues. As DNA, the CDR3 is TGCAGCGTTGTCGGGACAGGGGATCAGCCCCAGCATTTT. It translates to CSVVGTGDQPQHF.

This CDR3 is CSVESSGDTQYF. CDR3 DNA: TGCAGCGTTGAATCGTCAGGAGATACGCAGTATTTT. The chain links TRBV29-1 to TRBJ2-3; no firm D call. CDR3 length: 12 residues. The V end was cut by 2 bases, the J end by 5 bases, with 8 bases between. Germline CDR1 and CDR2: SQVTM and ANQGSEA.

The chain combines TRBV4-2 with TRBJ1-2, with D maybe TRBD1 (5 bases). Germline V gives CDR1 LGHNA, CDR2 YNFKEQ. CDR3 size: 14 residues. The V gene lost 1 base and the J gene lost 4 bases, with 10 bases spanning the gap. CDR3 region: CASSQGTSPYGYTF. CDR3 in DNA: TGTGCCAGCAGCCAAGGGACAAGTCCCTATGGCTACACCTTC.

The gene calls are TRBV29-1 and TRBJ1-2; TRBD1 might be the D (5 bases). The CDR3 totals 13 residues. The germline CDR1 and CDR2 sequences are SQVTM and ANQGSEA. Deletions cut 7 bases from V and 1 base from J, with 13 bases between. CDR3 loop: CSAPTENNYGYTF. For the CDR3, the DNA is TGCAGCGCCCCGACAGAGAATAACTATGGCTACACCTTC.

This rearrangement joins TRBV6-4 to TRBJ2-3, with 8 nucleotides matching TRBD2. In germline, CDR1 is MRHNA, CDR2 SNTAGT. Losses at the gene ends were 3 bases for V and 1 base for J; bases not matched to a gene: 6. The CDR3 sequence is 16 residues long. The CDR3 nucleotides read TGTGCCAGCAGTGAGGGGGTGACTAGCGGCACAGATACGCAGTATTTT. Its translation is CASSEGVTSGTDTQYF.

The rearrangement joins TRBV6-5 to TRBJ1-6; 7 bases match TRBD1. Germline CDR1 reads MNHEY; CDR2 reads SVGAGI. CDR3 length equals 14 residues. V gave up 6 bases and J gave up 9 bases; unmatched junction bases: 8. DNA for the CDR3: TGTGCCAGCAGGCCAGATTGGGACAGTTCACCCCTCCACTTT. It is translated as CASRPDWDSSPLHF.

The chain has TRBV2 and TRBJ1-6; D is unclear. V lost 7 bases and J lost 8, with 12 bases in between. The CDR3 covers 13 residues. The germline CDR1 and CDR2 sequences are SNHLY and FYNNEI. As DNA, the CDR3 is TGTGCCAGCATAGGAAACAGTTATTCACCCCTCCACTTT. Amino acid sequence: CASIGNSYSPLHF.

V usage is TRBV4-2 and J usage is TRBJ1-5; no reliable D call. In germline, CDR1 is LGHNA, CDR2 YNFKEQ. The CDR3 is 16 residues long. The V and J ends lost 0 bases and 2 bases respectively, with 11 bases between them. The CDR3 is CASSQDAGMGNQPQHF. CDR3 in DNA: TGTGCCAGCAGCCAAGATGCGGGGATGGGCAATCAGCCCCAGCATTTT.

The V gene is TRBV7-7, the J gene TRBJ2-5; 8 bases fit TRBD1. This CDR3 contains 15 residues. Germline V lookup: CDR1 SSHAT, CDR2 FNYEAQ (reference sequence). Trimming at V came to 1 base and at J to 2 bases, leaving 3 bases not matched to a gene. The CDR3 is CASSLGGTGQETQYF. CDR3 DNA: TGTGCCAGCAGCTTAGGGGGGACAGGACAAGAGACCCAGTACTTC. The full variable domain, in which reference TRBV7-7 and TRBJ2-5 provide the parts outside the CDR3, is GAGVSQSPRYKVTKRGQDVTLRCDPISSHATLYWYQQALGQGPEFLTYFNYEAQPDKSGLPSDRFSAERPEGSISTLTIQRTEQRDSAMYRCASSLGGTGQETQYFGPGTRLLVL.

V usage is TRBV30 and J usage is TRBJ2-7, with 8 bases matching TRBD1. The CDR3 has 15 amino acids. Losses at the gene ends were 0 bases for V and 0 bases for J; bases not matched to a gene: 4. Germline CDR1 reads GTSNPN; CDR2 reads SVGIG (reference sequence). The CDR3 DNA reads TGTGCCTGGAGTGTACGGGACAGGTGCTCCTACGAGCAGTACTTC. This translates into CAWSVRDRCSYEQYF.

This chain connects TRBV6-5 to TRBJ1-1; D remains unclear. Between the trimmed V and J ends, which lost 4 bases and 4 bases, there was a span of 7 bases. This CDR3 is built from 12 residues. Germline V gives CDR1 MNHEY, CDR2 SVGAGI. CDR3 in DNA: TGTGCCAGCAGTTCGTCCGGCACTGAAGCTTTCTTT. Residues: CASSSSGTEAFF.

The V gene is TRBV27, the J gene TRBJ1-1; D remains ambiguous. Deletions cut 6 bases from V and 0 bases from J, with 11 bases between. Germline V CDR1 and CDR2: MNHEY, SMNVEV (reference sequence). The CDR3 consists of 14 residues. This CDR3 is CASRLSELNTEAFF. CDR3 coding DNA: TGTGCCAGCAGGTTGAGCGAGCTGAACACTGAAGCTTTCTTT.

V and J are TRBV10-3 and TRBJ1-2, with D possibly matching TRBD1 (6 bases). The V end was cut by 2 bases, the J end by 8 bases, with 9 bases between. Germline CDR1 reads ENHRY; CDR2 reads SYGVKD. CDR3 length equals 12 residues. CDR3 nucleotide sequence: TGTGCCATCAGTGAGACAGGGCTCGGCTACACCTTC. Translating it yields CAISETGLGYTF.

The V gene is TRBV30, the J gene TRBJ2-5; D may be TRBD1 (6 bases). Germline assignment: CDR1 GTSNPN and CDR2 SVGIG (reference sequence). V was clipped by 1 base and J by 3 bases, with 12 bases between them. This CDR3 spans 14 amino acids. The CDR3 loop reads CAWSEKGVKETQYF. CDR3 nucleotides: TGTGCCTGGAGTGAAAAGGGGGTTAAAGAGACCCAGTACTTC.

The chain is built from TRBV2 and TRBJ1-6, with D possibly TRBD1 on 5 matching bases. This CDR3 is 14 amino acids long. With 6 bases removed from V and 9 bases from J, the gap between germline ends came to 15 bases. CDR1 and CDR2 from the germline V gene are SNHLY and FYNNEI. The CDR3 nucleotides are TGTGCCAGCAGGGAGGGGACCGGAGGTTCACCCCTCCACTTT. Residues: CASREGTGGSPLHF.

This clone was picked up a small number of times. V and J are TRBV19 and TRBJ1-1; D not certain. The CDR3 runs 13 residues. In germline, CDR1 is LNHDA, CDR2 SQIVND (reference sequence). V dropped 5 bases and J dropped 0 bases, with 7 bases sitting between them. The CDR3 is CASSSTMNTEAFF. In DNA form, the CDR3 reads TGTGCCAGTAGTTCGACTATGAACACTGAAGCTTTCTTT.

The chain combines TRBV9 with TRBJ1-2, with 7 bases identical to TRBD1. This CDR3 contains 16 residues. V dropped 3 bases and J dropped 2; count of bases not matched to a gene: 10. Germline V lookup: CDR1 SGDLS, CDR2 YYNGEE. CDR3 residues: CASSADYTGDNYGYTF. The CDR3, as DNA: TGTGCCAGCAGCGCCGACTACACAGGGGACAACTATGGCTACACCTTC. Using reference TRBV9 and TRBJ1-2 for the parts outside the CDR3, the full variable domain is DSGVTQTPKHLITATGQRVTLRCSPRSGDLSVYWYQQSLDQGLQFLIQYYNGEERAKGNILERFSAQQFPDLHSELNLSSLELGDSALYFCASSADYTGDNYGYTFGSGTRLTVV.

The rearrangement links TRBV30 to TRBJ2-5; D gene ambiguous. Trimming stripped 0 bases from V and 5 bases from J, with 7 bases between. There are 12 residues in the CDR3. Germline loops: CDR1 GTSNPN, CDR2 SVGIG (reference sequence). This chain's CDR3 is CAWSVVQETQYF. As DNA, the CDR3 is TGTGCCTGGAGTGTAGTTCAGGAGACCCAGTACTTC.

CDR3 region: CASISAAASSPLHF. DNA for the CDR3: TGTGCCAGCATTAGTGCAGCGGCTTCTTCACCCCTCCACTTT. The J gene is TRBJ1-6, the V gene TRBV28, with no clear D. This CDR3 is built from 14 residues. Trimming left V 7 bases short and J 9 bases short, with 16 bases between. In germline, CDR1 is MDHEN, CDR2 SYDVKM.

The chain couples TRBV4-1 to TRBJ1-1, with a tentative D call TRBD1 (5 bases). This CDR3 has 14 residues. V lost 5 bases and J lost 3, with 13 bases in between. The germline gives CDR1 MGHRA, CDR2 YSYEKL. The CDR3 region has the DNA TGCGCCAGCAGCAAATCGACAGTGGACACTGAAGCTTTCTTT. This codes for CASSKSTVDTEAFF.

The chain joins TRBV9 to TRBJ1-3; TRBD1 agrees at 8 bases. V gave up 4 bases and J gave up 0 bases; unmatched junction bases: 3. The V gene's germline CDR1 is SGDLS and CDR2 YYNGEE. The CDR3 length is 15 residues. CDR3: CASSLTGGSGNTIYF. The CDR3, as DNA: TGTGCCAGCAGCCTTACAGGGGGCTCTGGAAACACCATATATTTT. Full variable domain (outside the CDR3, taken from reference TRBV9 and TRBJ1-3): DSGVTQTPKHLITATGQRVTLRCSPRSGDLSVYWYQQSLDQGLQFLIQYYNGEERAKGNILERFSAQQFPDLHSELNLSSLELGDSALYFCASSLTGGSGNTIYFGEGSWLTVV.

The rearrangement links TRBV11-1 to TRBJ1-1; no clear D. This CDR3 comprises 15 residues. V was cut by 5 bases and J by 0 bases, with 13 bases left in between. The germline gives CDR1 SGHAT, CDR2 FQDESV (reference sequence). The CDR3 reads CASSGEAYMNTEAFF. CDR3 bases: TGTGCCAGCAGCGGAGAAGCCTACATGAACACTGAAGCTTTCTTT.

The CDR3 loop reads CASSKPGLADDTQYF. For the CDR3, the DNA is TGTGCCAGCAGTAAACCGGGACTAGCGGACGATACGCAGTATTTT. The genes are TRBV28 and TRBJ2-3; 11 bases fit TRBD2. J gave up 6 bases and V 5 bases, and 7 bases lay outside the gene matches. This CDR3 has 15 amino acids. Germline V CDR1 and CDR2: MDHEN, SYDVKM.

CDR3 DNA: TGTGCCAGCTCACCACGGACAGGGGGCCAGACCCAGTACTTC. Amino acid sequence: CASSPRTGGQTQYF. The chain uses TRBV18 and TRBJ2-5, with 11 bases fitting TRBD1. Trimming cost V 1 base and J 6 bases; bases outside gene matches: 1. Looked up from germline, CDR1 is KGHSH and CDR2 is LQKENI. This CDR3 has 14 amino acids.

The chain recombines TRBV4-2 with TRBJ1-5, with D unclear. CDR3 length equals 13 residues. CDR1 is LGHNA and CDR2 is YNFKEQ in the germline V gene. V shed 1 base and J shed 5 bases, with 6 bases lying between them. CDR3 bases: TGTGCCAGCAGCCAAGTAGGAGATCAGCCCCAGCATTTT. It encodes CASSQVGDQPQHF.

This clone showed up many times. The V gene is TRBV30, the J gene TRBJ1-3, with D uncertain. The V end lost 7 bases, the J end lost 4 bases, and 8 bases lay between the germline ends. This CDR3 comprises 11 residues. Germline loops: CDR1 GTSNPN, CDR2 SVGIG (reference sequence). The CDR3 DNA reads as TGTGCCTCGGAGTTAGGAAACACCATATATTTT. Translated: CASELGNTIYF.

The genes are TRBV6-5 and TRBJ2-5, with 7 bases aligning to TRBD1. The CDR3 runs to 14 residues. Germline V CDR1 and CDR2: MNHEY, SVGAGI. The J segment lost 2 bases and the V segment lost 7 bases, leaving 7 bases of the junction unmatched. The CDR3 nucleotides are TGTGCCAGCAACCGACAGGGTGGGCAAGAGACCCAGTACTTC. Translation: CASNRQGGQETQYF.

V and J are TRBV25-1 and TRBJ1-1, with TRBD1 as a possible D gene (5 bases). Germline CDR1 and CDR2: MGHDK and SYGVNS. This CDR3 is 13 amino acids long. V was trimmed by 4 bases and J by 7 bases, leaving 13 bases between them. The CDR3 nucleotides read TGTGCCAGCAGTGTACAGATGGGACTTGAAGCTTTCTTT. This encodes CASSVQMGLEAFF.

CDR3 amino acids: CAWSQAGGSPLHF. As DNA, the CDR3 is TGTGCCTGGAGTCAGGCGGGGGGTTCACCCCTCCACTTT. The chain uses TRBV30 and TRBJ1-6; a weak D match, TRBD1 (5 bases). The V end lost 2 bases, the J end lost 9 bases, and 11 bases lay between the germline ends. The CDR3 spans 13 residues. CDR1 and CDR2 (germline): GTSNPN, SVGIG (reference sequence).

The chain uses TRBV2 and TRBJ1-4; the match to TRBD1 covers 7 bases. Trimming took 6 bases from V and 3 from J; bases not matched to a gene: 7. Germline V CDR1 and CDR2: SNHLY, FYNNEI. CDR3 length: 15 amino acids. CDR3: CASRGTTGSNEKLFF. The CDR3 bases are TGTGCCAGCAGAGGGACGACAGGGTCTAATGAAAAACTGTTTTTT.